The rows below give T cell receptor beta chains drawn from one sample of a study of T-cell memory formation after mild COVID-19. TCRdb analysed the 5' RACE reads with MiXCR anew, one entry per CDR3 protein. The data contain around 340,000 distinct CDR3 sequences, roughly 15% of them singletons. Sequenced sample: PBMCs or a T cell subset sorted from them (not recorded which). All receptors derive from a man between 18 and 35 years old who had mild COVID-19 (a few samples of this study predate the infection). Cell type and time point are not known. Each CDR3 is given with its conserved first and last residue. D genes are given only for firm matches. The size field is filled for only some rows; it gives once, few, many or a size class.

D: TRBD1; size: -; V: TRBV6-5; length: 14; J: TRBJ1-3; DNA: TGTGCCAGCAGTGTCGACAGGGAGGGAAACACCATATATTTT; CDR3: CASSVDREGNTIYF
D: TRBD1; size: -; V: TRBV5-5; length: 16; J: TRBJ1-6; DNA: TGTGCCAGCAGATTCATCCCCGGGACAGGGAATTCACCCCTCCACTTT; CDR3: CASRFIPGTGNSPLHF
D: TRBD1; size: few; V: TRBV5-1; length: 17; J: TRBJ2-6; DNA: TGCGCCAGCAGTTTCGACAGGGGGCTAACTGGGGCCAACGTCCTGACTTTC; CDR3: CASSFDRGLTGANVLTF
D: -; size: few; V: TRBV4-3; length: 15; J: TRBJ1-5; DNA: TGCGCCAGCAGCCAAGATTCAGCTAGCAATCAGCCCCAGCATTTT; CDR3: CASSQDSASNQPQHF
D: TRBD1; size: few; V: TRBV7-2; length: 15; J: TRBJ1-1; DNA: TGTGCCAGCAGCGTAAGACCCGGGACAGGCACTGAAGCTTTCTTT; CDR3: CASSVRPGTGTEAFF
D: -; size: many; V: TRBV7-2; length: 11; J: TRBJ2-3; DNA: TGCGCCAGCAGCTCCCGAGATACGCAGTATTTT; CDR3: CASSSRDTQYF
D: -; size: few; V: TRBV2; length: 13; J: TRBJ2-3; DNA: TGTGCCAGCAGTGAACGGGTCACAGATACGCAGTATTTT; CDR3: CASSERVTDTQYF
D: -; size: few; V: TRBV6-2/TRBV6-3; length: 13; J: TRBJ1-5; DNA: TGTGCCAGCAGTTACCGGACCAATCAGCCCCAGCATTTT; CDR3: CASSYRTNQPQHF
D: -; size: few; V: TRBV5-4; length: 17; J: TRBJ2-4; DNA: TGTGCCAGCAGCTTGGGCCGCTTTTTGGAGTCCGAAAACATTCAGTACTTC; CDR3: CASSLGRFLESENIQYF
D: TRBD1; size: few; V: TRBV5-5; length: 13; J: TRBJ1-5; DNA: TGTGCCAGCAGCTTTGAGTCCGGGACAGCCCAGCATTTT; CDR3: CASSFESGTAQHF